This TCR beta chain was captured by sequencing in a study of T cell repertoires in cytomegalovirus infection. Across the whole study: Recently described HLA-C-restricted plus well-studied HLA-B-restricted CMV epitopes were used. Public TCR beta signature analysis indicated the presence of both CMV infection and matching HLA type. General study points: CMV-specific HLA-C-restricted TCR beta clonotypes dominated the ex vivo response.

This clonotype was recorded a few times. Its target is unknown. V was shortened by 8 bases and J by 7 bases, with 15 bases between the two germline ends. Germline V lookup: CDR1 WNHNN, CDR2 SYGVQD (reference sequence). The CDR3 is 13 residues long. One entry per CDR3 protein, called by TCRdb with MiXCR from the reads. The repertoire has about 570,000 distinct CDR3 sequences, roughly 42% of them found once; the top ten carry about 46%. Source: cultured PBMCs, taken from culture after CMV antigen stimulation. This chain uses TRBV10-1 with TRBJ2-1; D is ambiguous. The TCR comes from a human donor in good health (CMV status not recorded). Some clones in this sample may be carry-over from other donors' samples. CDR3 amino acids: CASAYSIWNEQFF. The DNA of the CDR3 is TGCGCCAGCGCGTATAGTATTTGGAATGAGCAGTTCTTC.